One TCR beta chain is described in this entry. From germline, CDR1 is SGHTA and CDR2 FQGTGA. This CDR3 spans 14 amino acids. The junction had 7 bases not matched to a gene; V was cut back by 5 bases and J by 4 bases. Authors' analysis steps: Estimation of nucleated cell counts relied on the amplification of reference gene primers. The data were produced by immunoSEQ multiplex PCR, yet TCRdb's version contains in-frame clones alone and is incomplete. Clone size and V and J calls were adopted from that table, with D and trimming inferred from the DNA. Counted here are about 280,000 clones, almost 85% occurring once; the ten biggest clones make up 5% to 6.5%. The sample belongs to a study of blood T cell repertoires in COVID-19. In the study overall: There were acute and convalescent COVID-19 samples, and they came from the United States, Italy and Spain. T cells, B-cell-depleted T cells, or PBMCs provided the cDNA or gDNA that served as material.

This TCR came from a man over 45 with active or convalescent COVID-19. This chain connects TRBV7-3 to TRBJ1-2; 7 nucleotides agree with TRBD1. The source material was peripheral blood. CDR3 protein: CASSPGTDVYGYTF. CDR3 sequence (DNA): TGTGCCAGCAGCCCAGGGACAGATGTCTATGGCTACACCTTC.